This entry concerns a single TCR beta chain. Assay: immunoSEQ multiplex PCR; the TCRdb copy retains only in-frame clones and omits some. The sample lists about 150,000 clones, 80% to 90% occurring once. These data belong to a study of blood T cell repertoires in COVID-19. Trimming cost V 5 bases and J 11 bases, with 12 bases left between them. This CDR3 has 12 residues. The sample consisted of PBMCs or T cells enriched from blood (not recorded which). The chain has TRBV12-3 or TRBV12-4 and TRBJ1-4; no definite D call. The receptor was derived from a man aged 45 to 65 who had recovered from COVID-19. The DNA of the CDR3 is TGTGCCAGCAGTGCCGCGTACAGTAAACTGTTTTTT. It encodes CASSAAYSKLFF.